These 29 T cell receptor beta chains were all obtained from the same sample, sequenced in a study of OX40 agonist ivuxolimab in advanced cancers. Libraries were prepared by immunoSEQ multiplex PCR; TCRdb keeps only in-frame clonotypes and omits some of them. This sample carries roughly 60,000 clones, 84% of them seen once, and the ten largest clones take about 1.9%. Material: CD4+ or CD8+ T cells sorted from blood, obtained in a trial of the OX40 agonist ivuxolimab. All receptors derive from an adult with an advanced solid tumor such as melanoma, head and neck, liver or kidney cancer.

This chain connects TRBV28 to TRBJ2-2; D possibly corresponds to TRBD1 (6 bases). Germline V gene data show CDR1 as MDHEN and CDR2 as SYDVKM. This CDR3 has 14 amino acids. Trimming stripped 7 bases from V and 1 base from J, with 10 bases between. CDR3 sequence: CASTQDRNTGELFF. DNA of the CDR3: TGTGCCAGCACCCAGGACAGGAACACCGGGGAGCTGTTTTTT.

The rearrangement links TRBV18 to TRBJ2-1; D call uncertain. The length of the CDR3 is 15 residues. The V end was cut by 3 bases, the J end by 10 bases, with 19 bases between. Germline V gives CDR1 KGHSH, CDR2 LQKENI. The CDR3 DNA reads as TGTGCCAGCTCACCCCCCTCTGCATCCGCCTACGAGCAGTTCTTC. Its translation is CASSPPSASAYEQFF.

CDR3 in amino acids: CASSITRGVTDTQYF. CDR3 sequence (DNA): TGTGCCAGTAGTATAACCCGGGGGGTCACAGATACGCAGTATTTT. This chain links TRBV19 with TRBJ2-3, with TRBD2 matching over 7 bases. Germline values: CDR1 LNHDA, CDR2 SQIVND (reference sequence). The CDR3 is 15 amino acids. The junction had 4 bases not matched to a gene; V was cut back by 2 bases and J by 2 bases.

The chain links TRBV28 to TRBJ1-6, with D hard to call. The CDR3 totals 12 residues. Per germline, CDR1 MDHEN and CDR2 SYDVKM. Trimming stripped 5 bases from V and 5 bases from J, with 4 bases between. The CDR3 protein is CASSAHNSPLHF. As DNA, the CDR3 is TGTGCCAGCAGTGCGCATAATTCACCCCTCCACTTT.

The chain links TRBV10-3 to TRBJ1-1; D call uncertain. Germline V gene data show CDR1 as ENHRY and CDR2 as SYGVKD. V gave up 2 bases and J gave up 2 bases, with 12 bases separating them. This CDR3 comprises 15 residues. The CDR3 here is CAISEIGHRNTEAFF. DNA of the CDR3: TGTGCCATCAGTGAGATCGGCCATCGCAACACTGAAGCTTTCTTT.

In its sample, this clone was seen many times. The V and J genes are TRBV6-1 and TRBJ2-3; 15 bases line up with TRBD2. CDR3 size: 19 residues. Germline assignment: CDR1 MNHNS and CDR2 SASEGT. J lost 1 base, V lost 4 bases, and 9 bases had no gene match. Here the CDR3 DNA reads TGTGCCAGCAGTGGCCGAGGACTAGCGGGGGGGCCACGCACAGATACGCAGTATTTT. Translating gives CASSGRGLAGGPRTDTQYF.

In this sample, this clone is medium-sized. V is TRBV5-6 and J is TRBJ1-1; D remains unclear. From germline, CDR1 is SGHDT and CDR2 YYEEEE. The CDR3 length is 13 residues. Trimming took off 6 bases at V and 1 base at J, with 10 bases between the two ends. Here the CDR3 reads CASTRDENTEAFF. The CDR3 DNA reads as TGTGCCAGCACCCGAGACGAGAACACTGAAGCTTTCTTT.

The V call is TRBV25-1, the J call TRBJ2-7, with D perhaps matching TRBD2 (5 bases). V was pared by 8 bases and J by 3 bases, with 20 bases between. CDR3 length: 15 amino acids. The germline gives CDR1 MGHDK, CDR2 SYGVNS. CDR3 protein: CASPSVVARYYEQYF. The CDR3 DNA is TGTGCCAGCCCTTCCGTGGTAGCGCGGTACTACGAGCAGTACTTC.

Only one count was recorded for this clone. The J gene is TRBJ1-3, the V gene TRBV5-1, with D possibly matching TRBD1 (5 bases). The germline V gene has CDR1 SGHRS and CDR2 YFSETQ. The V end was cut by 4 bases, the J end by 0 bases, with 17 bases between. CDR3 length: 17 amino acids. The CDR3 coding sequence is TGCGCCAGCAGCGAATACGACAGCGGTAGCTCTGGAAACACCATATATTTT. It yields the protein CASSEYDSGSSGNTIYF.

The J gene is TRBJ2-1, the V gene TRBV29-1, with 7 bases aligning to TRBD2. The V segment lost 5 bases and the J segment 0 bases; nucleotides outside the gene matches: 13. This CDR3 comprises 17 residues. Germline CDR1 is SQVTM and CDR2 is ANQGSEA. CDR3 bases: TGCAGCGTTATAAGCGGGACTGCGACATCCTCCTACAATGAGCAGTTCTTC. As protein: CSVISGTATSSYNEQFF.

The rearrangement links TRBV30 to TRBJ2-2; no clear D gene. The germline gives CDR1 GTSNPN, CDR2 SVGIG (reference sequence). Trimming removed 3 bases from V and 3 bases from J, with 14 bases in between. This CDR3 region has 15 residues. CDR3 in DNA: TGTGCCTGGAGGGCACACGGGCAGGACACCGGGGAGCTGTTTTTT. It translates to CAWRAHGQDTGELFF. Filled out from reference TRBV30 and TRBJ2-2, the complete variable domain reads SQTIHQWPATLVQPVGSPLSLECTVEGTSNPNLYWYRQAAGRGLQLLFYSVGIGQISSEVPQNLSASRPQDRQFILSSKKLLLSDSGFYLCAWRAHGQDTGELFFGEGSRLTVL.

A single count supports this clone. The rearrangement uses TRBV5-1 and TRBJ2-3; 7 bases map to TRBD2. There are 13 residues in the CDR3. The germline V gene encodes CDR1 SGHRS and CDR2 YFSETQ. The V segment lost 3 bases and the J segment 4 bases; nucleotides outside the gene matches: 2. The CDR3 nucleotides are TGCGCCAGCAGCTGGACTAGTGCAGATACGCAGTATTTT. Translating gives CASSWTSADTQYF.

This CDR3 is CASSYSGTGAGTQYF. CDR3 coding DNA: TGTGCCAGCAGTTACTCCGGGACAGGGGCAGGTACGCAGTATTTT. The V gene is TRBV6-5, the J gene TRBJ2-3, with 10 bases fitting TRBD1. Trimming at V came to 0 bases and at J to 8 bases, leaving 5 bases not matched to a gene. Germline CDR1 MNHEY, CDR2 SVGAGI. This CDR3 region has 15 residues.

This clone has only one observation. The chain is built from TRBV28 and TRBJ2-7; no clear D gene. Germline CDR1 reads MDHEN; CDR2 reads SYDVKM. The CDR3 length is 11 residues. Between the trimmed V and J ends, which lost 2 bases and 5 bases, there was a span of 4 bases. The CDR3 DNA sequence: TGTGCCAGCAGTTTAGCCAACGAGCAGTACTTC. Its translation: CASSLANEQYF.

V usage is TRBV5-1 and J usage is TRBJ2-7; D perhaps matches TRBD1 (6 bases). Germline V lookup: CDR1 SGHRS, CDR2 YFSETQ. V was trimmed by 2 bases and J by 3 bases, leaving 6 bases between them. CDR3 length: 12 residues. CDR3 amino acids: CASSLQGYEQYF. Written as DNA, the CDR3 is TGCGCCAGCAGCTTACAGGGCTACGAGCAGTACTTC.

The chain combines TRBV4-1 with TRBJ2-1; D tentatively reads TRBD1 or TRBD2 (5 bases each). Germline values: CDR1 MGHRA, CDR2 YSYEKL. The V end was cut by 1 base, the J end by 6 bases, with 16 bases between. This CDR3 spans 16 amino acids. The chain's CDR3 is CASSQVEGSPSNEQFF. For the CDR3, the DNA is TGCGCCAGCAGCCAAGTCGAGGGGTCACCCTCCAATGAGCAGTTCTTC.

The chain has TRBV6-1 and TRBJ1-3; D ambiguous. V shed 6 bases and J shed 2 bases, with 11 bases lying between them. From germline, CDR1 is MNHNS and CDR2 SASEGT. The length of the CDR3 is 14 residues. The DNA for the CDR3 is TGTGCCAGCAGCCCTAGTACTGCTGGAAACACCATATATTTT. This translates into CASSPSTAGNTIYF.

The chain joins TRBV9 to TRBJ2-1; 10 positions agree with TRBD2. Germline-derived CDR1 and CDR2 are SGDLS and YYNGEE. The CDR3 is made up of 14 amino acids. With 2 bases clipped from V and 7 bases from J, the junction kept 3 bases outside the gene matches. DNA of the CDR3: TGTGCCAGCAGCGTCGGGACTAGCGTAAATGAGCAGTTCTTC. Amino acid sequence: CASSVGTSVNEQFF. Full variable domain (missing parts from reference TRBV9 and TRBJ2-1): DSGVTQTPKHLITATGQRVTLRCSPRSGDLSVYWYQQSLDQGLQFLIQYYNGEERAKGNILERFSAQQFPDLHSELNLSSLELGDSALYFCASSVGTSVNEQFFGPGTRLTVL.

The chain uses TRBV18 and TRBJ2-7; TRBD2 aligns across 7 bases. CDR1 is KGHSH and CDR2 is LQKENI in the germline V gene. J lost 2 bases, V lost 3 bases, and 7 bases had no gene match. The CDR3 is made up of 15 amino acids. The CDR3, as DNA: TGTGCCAGCTCACCCAGAGGCGGGAGCACCTACGAGCAGTACTTC. Its translation: CASSPRGGSTYEQYF.

The chain carries TRBV29-1 and TRBJ2-1; the match to TRBD1 covers 9 bases. The ends lost 7 bases at V and 8 bases at J; junction bases unmatched: 6. The CDR3 covers 12 residues. Germline V lookup: CDR1 SQVTM, CDR2 ANQGSEA. The chain's CDR3 is CSGTGGGYEQFF. In DNA form, the CDR3 reads TGCAGCGGTACAGGGGGCGGCTATGAGCAGTTCTTC.

This CDR3 is CASPGLAGTDTQYF. The CDR3 nucleotides are TGTGCCAGCCCGGGACTAGCGGGCACAGATACGCAGTATTTT. The V call is TRBV5-4, the J call TRBJ2-3, with 11 bases fitting TRBD2. Germline-derived CDR1 and CDR2 are SGHNT and YYREEE (reference sequence). CDR3 length: 14 amino acids. With 7 bases clipped from V and 1 base from J, the junction kept 2 bases outside the gene matches.

The genes are TRBV11-2 and TRBJ1-5; no reliable D call. CDR1 and CDR2 from the germline V gene are SGHAT and FQNNGV. The CDR3 consists of 14 residues. Between the trimmed V and J ends, which lost 1 base and 3 bases, there was a span of 7 bases. CDR3 in DNA: TGTGCCAGCAGCTTAGCTGGAAACAATCAGCCCCAGCATTTT. This translates into CASSLAGNNQPQHF.

The V gene is TRBV5-4, the J gene TRBJ2-3, with D perhaps matching TRBD1 (6 bases). The ends were cut back, 5 bases at V and 1 base at J, with 20 bases in the middle. This CDR3 has 17 residues. The germline gives CDR1 SGHNT, CDR2 YYREEE (reference sequence). CDR3 nucleotide sequence: TGTGCCAGCAGACCCGGGACACCCTCAGAAGGCACAGATACGCAGTATTTT. Translation gives CASRPGTPSEGTDTQYF.

The chain links TRBV7-2 to TRBJ2-2; the D is unclear. The CDR3 covers 14 residues. The V end lost 4 bases, the J end lost 1 base, and 7 bases lay between the germline ends. CDR1 is SGHTA, CDR2 FQGNSA, per germline. CDR3 in amino acids: CASSWSGNTGELFF. In DNA, the CDR3 is TGTGCCAGCAGCTGGTCGGGGAACACCGGGGAGCTGTTTTTT.

This clone was seen a few times. The chain couples TRBV5-5 to TRBJ1-2, with D possibly TRBD1 on 5 matching bases. This CDR3 comprises 13 residues. CDR1 is SGHKS, CDR2 YYEKEE, per germline (reference sequence). V was clipped by 1 base and J by 6 bases, with 10 bases between them. The DNA for the CDR3 is TGTGCCAGCAGCTTGCCAGGGAAGGATGGCTACACCTTC. Translated, it gives CASSLPGKDGYTF.

The CDR3 is CASSAGIQETQYF. The DNA for the CDR3 is TGTGCCAGCAGTGCGGGGATCCAAGAGACCCAGTACTTC. The gene calls are TRBV9 and TRBJ2-5; tentatively, D is TRBD2 (6 bases). V lost 5 bases to trimming and J lost 1 base, with 9 bases between them. CDR1 and CDR2 from the germline V gene are SGDLS and YYNGEE. The CDR3 has 13 residues.

This clone was picked up one time. This chain links TRBV6-4 with TRBJ2-1; D is unclear. Trimming took off 11 bases at V and 5 bases at J, with 4 bases between the two ends. Germline CDR1 is MRHNA and CDR2 is SNTAGT. CDR3 length: 9 amino acids. The CDR3 protein is CAEDNEQFF. CDR3 in DNA: TGTGCCGAGGACAATGAGCAGTTCTTC.

CDR3 in amino acids: CSVEEGGHEQYF. The CDR3 nucleotides read TGCAGCGTTGAAGAGGGGGGCCACGAGCAGTACTTC. This sequence joins TRBV29-1 and TRBJ2-7, with D possibly being TRBD1 or TRBD2 (6 bases each). CDR1 and CDR2 (germline): SQVTM, ANQGSEA. Trimming removed 0 bases at V and 5 bases at J, with 8 bases between. This CDR3 has 12 amino acids.

The rearrangement uses TRBV28 and TRBJ2-5, with 8 bases identical to TRBD1. The CDR3 is 15 residues long. Germline CDR1 is MDHEN and CDR2 is SYDVKM. The ends lost 5 bases at V and 2 bases at J; junction bases unmatched: 7. The CDR3 DNA sequence: TGTGCCAGCAGTACGTGGACAGGGAAGCAAGAGACCCAGTACTTC. Its translation is CASSTWTGKQETQYF. Full variable domain (remainder filled in from reference TRBV28 and TRBJ2-5): DVKVTQSSRYLVKRTGEKVFLECVQDMDHENMFWYRQDPGLGLRLIYFSYDVKMKEKGDIPEGYSVSREKKERFSLILESASTNQTSMYLCASSTWTGKQETQYFGPGTRLLVL.